This T cell receptor (beta chain) was captured by sequencing in a study of vaccination and CD4 T cells after COVID-19. Study overall: There were six male and four female convalescents, and two of them were Hispanic.

Looked up from germline, CDR1 is SGHVS and CDR2 is FQNEAQ. Trimming took off 4 bases at V and 4 bases at J, with 22 bases between the two ends. The CDR3 runs 17 residues. The treatment here: approximately 9-day PBMC culture with coronavirus spike peptide pools or control peptides (ViraFEST assay). With respect to this clonotype: The antigen remains unidentified.

Cultured CD4+ T cell DNA underwent sequencing with the Oncomine TCR Beta short-read assay. TCRdb redid the calling of the PCR reads with MiXCR, one entry per CDR3 protein. Seen here are about 15,000 distinct CDR3 sequences, approximately 53% observed once, and the top ten hold 4% to 5.5%. This clonotype was sampled from a human donor who had recovered from COVID-19. The J gene is TRBJ1-1, the V gene TRBV7-8; D call uncertain. The starting material was CD4+ T cells from blood, cultured in vitro, obtained before SARS-CoV-2 vaccination. The CDR3 bases are TGTGCCAGCAGCTCCCCAGGAGGTGGCAGATGGGGCACTGAAGCTTTCTTT. Protein: CASSSPGGGRWGTEAFF.